A single sample gave rise to the 30 T cell receptor beta chains below, sequenced in a study of blood T cell repertoires in COVID-19. The repertoire was sequenced with immunoSEQ multiplex PCR; TCRdb's copy has only in-frame clones and lacks some. This table has under 200,000 clones, 80% to 90% appearing once. The sequenced material came from peripheral blood. All receptors derive from a woman aged 55-69 years who had recovered from COVID-19.

This clone was seen more than once but under ten times. The chain employs TRBV3-1 (or the pseudogene TRBV3-2) and TRBJ2-2; TRBD2 is a possible D gene (5 bases). The ends were cut back, 2 bases at V and 4 bases at J, with 8 bases in the middle. Germline V gives CDR1 LGHDT, CDR2 YNNKEL (reference sequence). This CDR3 comprises 14 residues. CDR3 amino acids: CASSQKTITGELFF. The CDR3 nucleotides are TGTGCCAGCAGCCAAAAGACTATCACCGGGGAGCTGTTTTTT.

The rearrangement joins TRBV6-1 to TRBJ2-6, with D perhaps TRBD1 (6 bases). Germline CDR1 is MNHNS and CDR2 is SASEGT. This CDR3 has 17 residues. The V gene lost 2 bases and the J gene lost 0 bases, with 11 bases spanning the gap. CDR3 DNA sequence: TGTGCCAGCAGTGAATCGACAGGACACTCTGGGGCCAACGTCCTGACTTTC. Translating it yields CASSESTGHSGANVLTF.

The chain couples TRBV19 to TRBJ1-2; a possible D gene is TRBD1 (5 bases). This CDR3 spans 11 amino acids. Trimming took off 4 bases at V and 8 bases at J, with 8 bases between the two ends. Germline lookup yields CDR1 LNHDA and CDR2 SQIVND (reference sequence). CDR3 nucleotides: TGTGCCAGTAGTACGGGGGTCGGCTACACCTTC. This translates into CASSTGVGYTF. The full variable domain, completed using reference TRBV19 and TRBJ1-2, is DGGITQSPKYLFRKEGQNVTLSCEQNLNHDAMYWYRQDPGQGLRLIYYSQIVNDFQKGDIAEGYSVSREKKESFPLTVTSAQKNPTAFYLCASSTGVGYTFGSGTRLTVV.

The rearrangement links TRBV2 to TRBJ1-2; possible D gene TRBD1, 5 bases. From germline, CDR1 is SNHLY and CDR2 FYNNEI. The CDR3 has 13 residues. V lost 0 bases to trimming and J lost 8 bases, with 10 bases between them. This CDR3 is CASSEARQSGYTF. Written as DNA, the CDR3 is TGTGCCAGCAGTGAAGCTCGACAGTCGGGCTACACCTTC.

V is TRBV28 and J is TRBJ1-2; 7 positions agree with TRBD1. Germline CDR1 MDHEN, CDR2 SYDVKM. This CDR3 is built from 12 residues. V lost 7 bases, J lost 8 bases, and 7 bases stayed unmatched. In DNA, the CDR3 is TGTGCCAGCATTATGACAGGGATCGGCTACACCTTC. Protein sequence: CASIMTGIGYTF.

The chain employs TRBV10-1 and TRBJ1-6; D uncertain. The V end lost 9 bases, the J end lost 5 bases, and 20 bases lay between the germline ends. Germline V gives CDR1 WNHNN, CDR2 SYGVQD (reference sequence). The CDR3 consists of 16 residues. CDR3 region: CARGGPGIHDNSPLHF. CDR3 DNA sequence: TGCGCCAGGGGCGGGCCTGGGATACATGATAATTCACCCCTCCACTTT.

This chain links TRBV10-3 with TRBJ2-5; D possibly corresponds to TRBD2 (7 bases). Deletions cut 5 bases from V and 5 bases from J, with 15 bases between. This CDR3 has 14 amino acids. Germline CDR1 is ENHRY and CDR2 is SYGVKD. CDR3 nucleotide sequence: TGTGCCATCAGTTGGGGAGGGGGAGGGGAGACCCAGTACTTC. This encodes CAISWGGGGETQYF.

The chain recombines TRBV5-4 with TRBJ1-1, with 11 bases identical to TRBD1. This CDR3 has 15 residues. V dropped 4 bases and J dropped 3; count of bases not matched to a gene: 5. Germline CDR1 and CDR2: SGHNT and YYREEE (reference sequence). The CDR3 nucleotides read TGTGCCAGCAGCGGATTGGGACAGGGGGACACTGAAGCTTTCTTT. Protein product: CASSGLGQGDTEAFF.

This clone was picked up one time. The chain couples TRBV5-1 to TRBJ2-3; weak D call: TRBD1 (6 bases). Between the trimmed V and J ends, which lost 6 bases and 4 bases, there was a span of 18 bases. The CDR3 has 15 residues. CDR1 SGHRS and CDR2 YFSETQ come from the germline V gene. CDR3 protein: CASTRGQGLSDTQYF. In DNA, the CDR3 is TGCGCCAGCACTCGAGGGCAGGGGCTTTCAGATACGCAGTATTTT. Based on the CDR3 plus reference TRBV5-1 and TRBJ2-3, the full variable domain is KAGVTQTPRYLIKTRGQQVTLSCSPISGHRSVSWYQQTPGQGLQFLFEYFSETQRNKGNFPGRFSGRQFSNSRSEMNVSTLELGDSALYLCASTRGQGLSDTQYFGPGTRLTVL.

The chain carries TRBV11-1 and TRBJ1-4; D may be TRBD1 (6 bases). CDR1 and CDR2 from the germline V gene are SGHAT and FQDESV (reference sequence). V was cut by 4 bases and J by 8 bases, with 17 bases left in between. The CDR3 sequence is 15 residues long. The DNA for the CDR3 is TGTGCCAGCAGCTCGACGGCAGGGGTGTACGAAAAACTGTTTTTT. Encoded protein: CASSSTAGVYEKLFF.

V and J are TRBV19 and TRBJ2-1; D is possibly TRBD1 (5 bases). V was pared by 4 bases and J by 5 bases, with 12 bases between. This CDR3 region has 14 residues. The germline gives CDR1 LNHDA, CDR2 SQIVND (reference sequence). CDR3 DNA sequence: TGTGCCAGTAGTAGAGCAGGGAACAACAATGAGCAGTTCTTC. Its translation is CASSRAGNNNEQFF.

The rearrangement links TRBV6-5 to TRBJ2-7; D perhaps matches TRBD2 (6 bases). Germline V lookup: CDR1 MNHEY, CDR2 SVGAGI. The CDR3 runs 15 residues. V lost 0 bases to trimming and J lost 4 bases, with 13 bases between them. This chain's CDR3 is CASSYSGGRDYEQYF. The CDR3 DNA is TGTGCCAGCAGTTACTCCGGCGGGCGGGATTACGAGCAGTACTTC.

This clone was detected only a few times. The V gene is TRBV10-2, the J gene TRBJ1-2; 9 bases agree with TRBD1. J gave up 5 bases and V 5 bases, and 9 bases lay outside the gene matches. This CDR3 has 15 amino acids. The germline gives CDR1 WSHSY, CDR2 SAAADI. The CDR3 region is CASSPTGGGGYGYTF. As DNA, the CDR3 is TGCGCCAGCAGTCCTACAGGGGGCGGCGGTTATGGCTACACCTTC.

The chain links TRBV9 to TRBJ2-6; 9 bases are a match to TRBD1. CDR1 SGDLS and CDR2 YYNGEE come from the germline V gene. V lost 9 bases, J lost 0 bases, and 16 bases stayed unmatched. The CDR3 length is 19 residues. CDR3 loop: CATTLDPGQGPSGANVLTF. CDR3 bases: TGTGCCACCACACTCGATCCGGGACAGGGTCCCTCTGGGGCCAACGTCCTGACTTTC.

CDR3 sequence reads: CASEGPGSTDTQYF. CDR3 sequence (DNA): TGTGCCAGCGAAGGTCCGGGGAGCACAGATACGCAGTATTTT. This chain connects TRBV11-2 to TRBJ2-3; TRBD2 is a possible D gene (5 bases). The V gene's germline CDR1 is SGHAT and CDR2 FQNNGV. Trimming took 8 bases from V and 0 from J, leaving 12 bases between them. This CDR3 is built from 14 residues. Looking up the rest from reference TRBV11-2 and TRBJ2-3 gives the full variable domain: EAGVAQSPRYKIIEKRQSVAFWCNPISGHATLYWYQQILGQGPKLLIQFQNNGVVDDSQLPKDRFSAERLKGVDSTLKIQPAKLEDSAVYLCASEGPGSTDTQYFGPGTRLTVL.

V usage is TRBV2 and J usage is TRBJ1-4; D call uncertain. There are 12 residues in the CDR3. CDR1 is SNHLY and CDR2 is FYNNEI in the germline V gene. V was shortened by 6 bases and J by 15 bases, with 17 bases between the two germline ends. The CDR3 nucleotides read TGTGCCAGCAGAGAACGAGACTTCCGCGTGTTTTTT. Its translation: CASRERDFRVFF. Together with reference TRBV2 and TRBJ1-4, the CDR3 gives the full variable domain: EPEVTQTPSHQVTQMGQEVILRCVPISNHLYFYWYRQILGQKVEFLVSFYNNEISEKSEIFDDQFSVERPDGSNFTLKIRSTKLEDSAMYFCASRERDFRVFFGSGTQLSVL.

The V call is TRBV2, the J call TRBJ1-1, with TRBD1 identical over 10 bases. CDR3 length: 15 residues. Per the germline V gene, CDR1 is SNHLY and CDR2 is FYNNEI. Trimming cost V 7 bases and J 5 bases; bases outside gene matches: 10. CDR3 in DNA: TGTGCCAGCATGACTCCGGGACAGGGGATTACTGAAGCTTTCTTT. Its protein is CASMTPGQGITEAFF.

The gene calls are TRBV28 and TRBJ2-7; 7 bases line up with TRBD1. The CDR3 extends over 16 amino acids. Germline assignment: CDR1 MDHEN and CDR2 SYDVKM. V was clipped by 4 bases and J by 0 bases; unmatched bases: 9. The CDR3 sequence: CASSSGDRAGSYEQYF. The CDR3 DNA follows: TGTGCCAGCAGTTCCGGAGACAGGGCCGGCTCCTACGAGCAGTACTTC.

V gene TRBV7-8 combines with J gene TRBJ1-6; D is unclear. Trimming removed 6 bases from V and 7 bases from J, with 19 bases in between. This CDR3 is 16 amino acids long. From germline, CDR1 is SGHVS and CDR2 FQNEAQ. The CDR3 DNA sequence: TGTGCCAGCAGTCAGCCTGGGTACTCAGGAAATTCACCCCTCCACTTT. Protein: CASSQPGYSGNSPLHF. The variable domain in full, completed from reference TRBV7-8 and TRBJ1-6, reads GAGVSQSPRYKVAKRGQDVALRCDPISGHVSLFWYQQALGQGPEFLTYFQNEAQLDKSGLPSDRFFAERPEGSVSTLKIQRTQQEDSAVYLCASSQPGYSGNSPLHFGNGTRLTVT.

The chain combines TRBV7-9 with TRBJ1-1; perhaps TRBD1 as D (5 bases). This CDR3 has 13 residues. CDR1 and CDR2 (germline): SEHNR, FQNEAQ (reference sequence). The V end lost 6 bases, the J end lost 1 base, and 9 bases lay between the germline ends. This CDR3 is CASRETENTEAFF. CDR3 nucleotides: TGTGCCAGCAGGGAGACAGAGAACACTGAAGCTTTCTTT.

The chain links TRBV6-6 to TRBJ2-3, with TRBD2 matching over 9 bases. Germline CDR1 reads MNHNY; CDR2 reads SVGAGI (reference sequence). The CDR3 has 15 residues. Trimming at V came to 11 bases and at J to 4 bases, leaving 13 bases not matched to a gene. In DNA form, the CDR3 reads TGTGCCGGAAGCGGGAGCGGGGGGCTCCCAGATACGCAGTATTTT. It is translated as CAGSGSGGLPDTQYF.

The chain carries TRBV5-1 and TRBJ1-2; 10 positions agree with TRBD1. The CDR3 spans 13 residues. Germline V CDR1 and CDR2: SGHRS, YFSETQ. V shed 4 bases and J 8 bases; nucleotides not matched to a gene: 5. DNA for the CDR3: TGCGCCAGCAGCATCGGGACAGGGGAAGGCTACACCTTC. It yields the protein CASSIGTGEGYTF.

The chain is built from TRBV3-1 (or the pseudogene TRBV3-2) and TRBJ2-5, with D possibly TRBD2 on 5 matching bases. The CDR3 consists of 15 residues. V was shortened by 0 bases and J by 1 base, with 9 bases between the two germline ends. Germline lookup yields CDR1 LGHDT and CDR2 YNNKEL (reference sequence). This chain's CDR3 is CASSQDEGPQETQYF. CDR3 coding DNA: TGTGCCAGCAGCCAAGACGAGGGTCCCCAAGAGACCCAGTACTTC.

The chain employs TRBV4-1 and TRBJ2-7, with a tentative D call TRBD1 (6 bases). Trimming stripped 4 bases from V and 5 bases from J, with 18 bases between. The CDR3 is 15 amino acids. Germline values: CDR1 MGHRA, CDR2 YSYEKL. The CDR3 DNA follows: TGCGCCAGCAGCCGATTCCAGGGGTCGTTGGACGAGCAGTACTTC. This gives the protein CASSRFQGSLDEQYF.

The genes are TRBV6-5 and TRBJ2-5; 7 nucleotides agree with TRBD2. V lost 8 bases, J lost 5 bases, and 11 bases stayed unmatched. Germline V lookup: CDR1 MNHEY, CDR2 SVGAGI. This CDR3 is 14 amino acids long. CDR3 sequence reads: CASRTLVGRETQYF. DNA for the CDR3: TGTGCCAGCCGTACCTTGGTCGGGAGGGAGACCCAGTACTTC.

The chain is built from TRBV6-5 and TRBJ1-1; TRBD1 might be the D (6 bases). This CDR3 is built from 13 residues. V was shortened by 4 bases and J by 10 bases, with 16 bases between the two germline ends. Germline V lookup: CDR1 MNHEY, CDR2 SVGAGI. The CDR3 DNA follows: TGTGCCAGCAGTTCTACAGGGTCGGTGAGAGCTTTCTTT. Protein product: CASSSTGSVRAFF.

The J gene is TRBJ1-5, the V gene TRBV29-1, with D uncertain. V was clipped by 4 bases and J by 3 bases, with 10 bases between them. CDR1 is SQVTM and CDR2 is ANQGSEA in the germline V gene. The CDR3 consists of 13 residues. The CDR3 reads CSVVTEVNQPQHF. In nucleotides, the CDR3 is TGCAGCGTTGTCACCGAGGTCAATCAGCCCCAGCATTTT.

This rearrangement joins TRBV10-1 to TRBJ2-5; D is possibly TRBD1 (5 bases). This CDR3 has 14 residues. Germline V gene sequence: CDR1 WNHNN, CDR2 SYGVQD (reference sequence). V was shortened by 2 bases and J by 6 bases, with 13 bases between the two germline ends. CDR3 nucleotide sequence: TGCGCCAGCAGTGAGCAAGGGGCTGGGAAGACCCAGTACTTC. This codes for CASSEQGAGKTQYF.

CDR3 DNA: TGCGCCAGCAGCTTGGCTTACGGGACAGGGGACACTGAAGCTTTCTTT. Translation: CASSLAYGTGDTEAFF. This chain joins TRBV5-1 and TRBJ1-1, with TRBD1 identical over 10 bases. This CDR3 is 16 amino acids long. The junction had 5 bases not matched to a gene; V was cut back by 0 bases and J by 3 bases. From germline, CDR1 is SGHRS and CDR2 YFSETQ.

There are a few counts of this clone. This sample includes further DNA sequences coding for the same CDR3. The chain carries TRBV6-6 and TRBJ1-1; no clear D. V was pared by 2 bases and J by 0 bases, with 13 bases between. Germline CDR1 is MNHNY and CDR2 is SVGAGI (reference sequence). This CDR3 has 16 amino acids. The CDR3 reads CASSYGGSRMNTEAFF. The CDR3 DNA follows: TGTGCCAGCAGTTACGGAGGGAGTAGGATGAACACTGAAGCTTTCTTT.